This TCR beta chain emerged from a study of cytomegalovirus exposure and HLA in healthy donors. Trimming removed 3 bases from V and 4 bases from J, with 15 bases in between. CDR3 length: 15 residues. In germline, CDR1 is MGHDK, CDR2 SYGVNS. This clone was seen a single time. Using immunoSEQ multiplex PCR, the repertoire was profiled, and TCRdb retains in-frame clones only, with some absent. Of around 300,000 clones listed, about 86% are singletons. The sequenced material came from PBMCs. This receptor was identified in a woman aged 18-29 years in good health and CMV-seronegative. The gene calls are TRBV25-1 and TRBJ1-1, with TRBD1 as a possible D gene (5 bases). The CDR3: CASSDWEGMGTEAFF. In DNA form, the CDR3 reads TGTGCCAGCAGTGATTGGGAGGGGATGGGCACTGAAGCTTTCTTT.